Below are 9 T cell receptor beta chains sequenced from a single sample in a study of T cell responses to AZD1222 COVID-19 vaccine. Profiled with immunoSEQ multiplex PCR; TCRdb holds only in-frame clones, not every one. The sample consists of about 110,000 clones, 80% to 95% of them appearing once. The sequencing here drew on peripheral blood, taken on day 0 of AZD1222 vaccination. All receptors derive from an adult in good health.

The V gene is TRBV4-1, the J gene TRBJ2-3, with TRBD1 matching over 8 bases. CDR3 length equals 16 residues. V shed 3 bases and J 5 bases; nucleotides not matched to a gene: 10. CDR1 is MGHRA, CDR2 YSYEKL, per germline. CDR3 DNA: TGCGCCAGCAGCCATCCGACAGGGGAGAGCGGAGATACGCAGTATTTT. It yields the protein CASSHPTGESGDTQYF.

The genes are TRBV27 and TRBJ1-2; D is perhaps TRBD1 (6 bases). The CDR3 is 12 amino acids. The V end was cut by 5 bases, the J end by 5 bases, with 9 bases between. Germline loops: CDR1 MNHEY, CDR2 SMNVEV (reference sequence). The CDR3 spells CASSPGQYGYTF. As DNA, the CDR3 is TGTGCCAGCAGTCCCGGACAGTATGGCTACACCTTC.

The chain employs TRBV7-2 and TRBJ2-7; D not resolved. Germline assignment: CDR1 SGHTA and CDR2 FQGNSA. V lost 1 base to trimming and J lost 2 bases, with 15 bases between them. The CDR3 runs 16 residues. CDR3 protein: CASSLDSPLMPYEQYF. The CDR3 DNA is TGTGCCAGCAGCTTAGACAGTCCCCTAATGCCCTACGAGCAGTACTTC.

This chain uses TRBV7-8 with TRBJ1-1; tentatively, D is TRBD1 (6 bases). The germline gives CDR1 SGHVS, CDR2 FQNEAQ. V was trimmed by 4 bases and J by 3 bases, leaving 9 bases between them. The CDR3 has 13 residues. CDR3 sequence (DNA): TGTGCCAGCAGCTCCGGACAGTACACTGAAGCTTTCTTT. Translated: CASSSGQYTEAFF.

The chain links TRBV6-2 or TRBV6-3 to TRBJ2-3; D gene uncertain. The CDR3 totals 15 residues. Germline loops: CDR1 MNHEY, CDR2 SVGEGT. Trimming took 5 bases from V and 0 from J, leaving 12 bases between them. The CDR3 loop reads CASSRPYYSTDTQYF. In DNA, the CDR3 is TGTGCCAGCAGTCGACCGTATTATAGCACAGATACGCAGTATTTT.

J is TRBJ1-2 and V is TRBV6-1; weak D call: TRBD1 (6 bases). From germline, CDR1 is MNHNS and CDR2 SASEGT. The CDR3 consists of 14 residues. The V end was cut by 3 bases, the J end by 3 bases, with 11 bases between. The CDR3 DNA is TGTGCCAGCAGTGATACAGGGAGGGACTATGGCTACACCTTC. Residues: CASSDTGRDYGYTF.

DNA of the CDR3: TGTGCCAGCAGCCAACCCCCCGGGACAGGGTCTGGAAACACCATATATTTT. Amino acid sequence: CASSQPPGTGSGNTIYF. The chain links TRBV28 to TRBJ1-3; 9 bases line up with TRBD1. CDR3 length: 17 residues. Germline V gene data show CDR1 as MDHEN and CDR2 as SYDVKM. Losses at the gene ends were 6 bases for V and 1 base for J; bases not matched to a gene: 10.

The chain employs TRBV6-5 and TRBJ2-4, with TRBD2 matching 10 bases. J gave up 6 bases and V 4 bases, and 6 bases lay outside the gene matches. The CDR3 spans 15 residues. Germline V gives CDR1 MNHEY, CDR2 SVGAGI. CDR3 in amino acids: CASSFTSGIGNIQYF. The CDR3 DNA reads TGTGCCAGCAGTTTTACTAGCGGGATAGGAAACATTCAGTACTTC.

The chain employs TRBV10-3 and TRBJ2-3; 8 nucleotides agree with TRBD1. CDR3 length: 14 amino acids. J gave up 4 bases and V 10 bases, and 10 bases lay outside the gene matches. The germline CDR1 and CDR2 sequences are ENHRY and SYGVKD. The CDR3 is CATTDRVEADTQYF. For the CDR3, the DNA is TGTGCCACGACGGACAGGGTTGAGGCAGATACGCAGTATTTT.